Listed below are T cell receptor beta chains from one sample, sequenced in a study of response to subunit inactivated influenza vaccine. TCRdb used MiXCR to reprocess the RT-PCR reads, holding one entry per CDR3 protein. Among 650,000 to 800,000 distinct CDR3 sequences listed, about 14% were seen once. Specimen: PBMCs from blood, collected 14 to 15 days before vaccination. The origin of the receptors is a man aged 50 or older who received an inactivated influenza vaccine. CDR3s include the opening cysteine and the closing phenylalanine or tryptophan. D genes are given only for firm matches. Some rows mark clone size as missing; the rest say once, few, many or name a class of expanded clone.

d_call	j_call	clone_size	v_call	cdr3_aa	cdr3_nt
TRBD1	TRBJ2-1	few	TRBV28	CASSKRQGIRSYNEQFF	TGTGCCAGCAGTAAACGACAGGGGATACGCTCCTACAATGAGCAGTTCTTC
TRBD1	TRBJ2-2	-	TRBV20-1	CSARGRDRGTGELFF	TGCAGTGCTAGAGGCCGGGACAGGGGAACCGGGGAGCTGTTTTTT
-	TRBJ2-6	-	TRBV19	CASSILGSGANVLTF	TGTGCCAGTAGTATTTTGGGGTCCGGGGCCAACGTCCTGACTTTC
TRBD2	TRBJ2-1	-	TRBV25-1	CASSGPSGRVYNEQFF	TGTGCCAGCAGTGGGCCTAGCGGGAGGGTTTACAATGAGCAGTTCTTC
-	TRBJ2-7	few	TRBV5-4	CASSLGRDKPYEQYF	TGTGCCAGCAGCTTGGGGCGCGACAAGCCCTACGAGCAGTACTTC
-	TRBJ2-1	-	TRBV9	CASNGGFSYNEQFF	TGTGCCAGCAATGGGGGTTTCTCCTACAATGAGCAGTTCTTC
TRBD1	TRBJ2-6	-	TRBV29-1	CSVEVPGGSGANVLTF	TGCAGCGTTGAAGTTCCAGGGGGTAGTGGGGCCAACGTCCTGACTTTC
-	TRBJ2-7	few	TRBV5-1	CASSKTTGEYEQYF	TGCGCCAGCAGCAAGACTACAGGCGAATACGAGCAGTACTTC
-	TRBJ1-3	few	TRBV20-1	CSAGRTDSGNTIYF	TGCAGTGCCGGCAGGACTGACTCTGGAAACACCATATATTTT
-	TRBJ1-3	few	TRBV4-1	CASSQDQGVGNTIYF	TGCGCCAGCAGCCAAGATCAGGGAGTTGGAAACACCATATATTTT
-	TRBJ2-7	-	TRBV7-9	CASSFPTGNPRGEQYF	TGTGCCAGCAGCTTCCCCACGGGAAATCCCCGGGGAGAGCAGTACTTC
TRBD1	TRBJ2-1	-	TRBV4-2	CASKGTARNNEQFF	TGTGCCAGTAAAGGGACAGCCCGTAACAATGAGCAGTTCTTC
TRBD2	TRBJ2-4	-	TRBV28	CASSLPSGALNIQYF	TGTGCCAGCAGCCTACCTAGCGGGGCCCTAAACATTCAGTACTTC
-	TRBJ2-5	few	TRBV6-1	CASIGSQETQYF	TGTGCCAGCATAGGTAGCCAAGAGACCCAGTACTTC
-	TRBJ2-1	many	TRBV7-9	CASSYLQGYGNEQFF	TGTGCCAGCAGCTACCTTCAGGGGTACGGCAATGAGCAGTTCTTC
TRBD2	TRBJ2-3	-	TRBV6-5	CASSYSGTSGGTDTQYF	TGTGCCAGCAGTTACTCCGGGACTAGCGGTGGCACAGATACGCAGTATTTT
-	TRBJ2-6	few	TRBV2	CASKEGMGGGANVLTF	TGTGCCAGCAAAGAGGGTATGGGCGGTGGGGCCAACGTCCTGACTTTC
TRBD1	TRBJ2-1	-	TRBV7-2	CASSPGQGRGDEQFF	TGTGCCAGCAGCCCAGGACAGGGGAGGGGCGATGAGCAGTTCTTC
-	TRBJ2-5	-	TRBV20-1	CSANPLSFGETQYF	TGCAGTGCTAACCCCCTGTCGTTTGGAGAGACCCAGTACTTC
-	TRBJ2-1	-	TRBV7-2	CASSLNGPGGQFF	TGTGCCAGCAGCCTAAACGGCCCCGGGGGGCAGTTCTTC
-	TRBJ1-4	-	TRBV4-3	CASSQDSWVFQSGKLFF	TGCGCCAGCAGCCAAGATTCGTGGGTCTTTCAAAGTGGAAAACTGTTTTTT
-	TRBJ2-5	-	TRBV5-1	CASSLNGQEETQYF	TGCGCCAGCAGCTTGAACGGTCAGGAAGAGACCCAGTACTTC
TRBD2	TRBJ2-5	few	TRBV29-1	CSVELPSGRVQETQYF	TGCAGCGTTGAACTCCCTAGCGGGAGGGTCCAAGAGACCCAGTACTTC
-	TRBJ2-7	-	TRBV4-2	CASSPKLGASSGEQYF	TGTGCCAGCAGCCCCAAACTAGGAGCGTCGAGTGGCGAGCAGTACTTC
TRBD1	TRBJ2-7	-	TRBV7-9	CASSSNRDRGLYEQYF	TGTGCCAGCAGCTCCAACCGGGACAGGGGGCTCTACGAGCAGTACTTC
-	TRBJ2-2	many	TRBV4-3	CASSQGRITGELFF	TGCGCCAGCAGCCAAGGGCGGATCACCGGGGAGCTGTTTTTT
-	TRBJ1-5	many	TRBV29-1	CSVLDGNQPQHF	TGCAGCGTCCTTGACGGCAATCAGCCCCAGCATTTT
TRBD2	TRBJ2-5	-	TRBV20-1	CSASGGPGETQYF	TGCAGTGCTTCGGGGGGGCCGGGAGAGACCCAGTACTTC
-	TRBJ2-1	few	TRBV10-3	CAISAQVYNEQFF	TGTGCCATCAGTGCCCAGGTTTACAATGAGCAGTTCTTC
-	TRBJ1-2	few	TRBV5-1	CASSLDRARDGYTF	TGCGCCAGCAGCTTGGACAGGGCTCGCGATGGCTACACCTTC
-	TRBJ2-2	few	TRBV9	CASSAEGTGELFF	TGTGCCAGCAGCGCCGAAGGAACCGGGGAGCTGTTTTTT
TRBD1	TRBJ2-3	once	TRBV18	CVSSPPGGPDTQYF	TGTGTCAGCTCACCTCCAGGGGGCCCAGATACGCAGTATTTT
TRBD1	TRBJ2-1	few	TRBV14	CASSQGWGQAVGEQFF	TGTGCCAGCAGCCAAGGCTGGGGACAGGCCGTGGGTGAGCAGTTCTTC
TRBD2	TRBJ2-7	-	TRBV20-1	CSASGLAVSYEQYF	TGCAGTGCTTCGGGACTAGCGGTATCCTACGAGCAGTACTTC
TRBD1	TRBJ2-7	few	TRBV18	CASSPPYQGAYEQYF	TGTGCCAGCTCACCACCGTATCAGGGGGCCTACGAGCAGTACTTC
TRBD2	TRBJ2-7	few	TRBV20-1	CSARLTSGGASEQYF	TGCAGTGCTAGACTTACTAGCGGGGGGGCATCCGAGCAGTACTTC
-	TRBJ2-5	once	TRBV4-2	CASSQEAGEVETQYF	TGTGCCAGCAGCCAAGAGGCAGGGGAGGTGGAGACCCAGTACTTC
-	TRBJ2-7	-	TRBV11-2	CASSLGYGVEQYF	TGTGCCAGCAGCTTAGGGTATGGAGTTGAGCAGTACTTC
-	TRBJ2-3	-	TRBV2	CASSNLIPSTDTQYF	TGTGCCAGCAGCAACCTAATTCCTAGCACAGATACGCAGTATTTT
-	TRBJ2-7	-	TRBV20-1	CSARDLREHGGGSEQYF	TGCAGTGCTAGAGATCTCCGCGAGCATGGCGGCGGCTCCGAGCAGTACTTC
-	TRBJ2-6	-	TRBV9	CASSVRPLSGANVLTF	TGTGCCAGCAGCGTTAGACCTCTCTCTGGGGCCAACGTCCTGACTTTC